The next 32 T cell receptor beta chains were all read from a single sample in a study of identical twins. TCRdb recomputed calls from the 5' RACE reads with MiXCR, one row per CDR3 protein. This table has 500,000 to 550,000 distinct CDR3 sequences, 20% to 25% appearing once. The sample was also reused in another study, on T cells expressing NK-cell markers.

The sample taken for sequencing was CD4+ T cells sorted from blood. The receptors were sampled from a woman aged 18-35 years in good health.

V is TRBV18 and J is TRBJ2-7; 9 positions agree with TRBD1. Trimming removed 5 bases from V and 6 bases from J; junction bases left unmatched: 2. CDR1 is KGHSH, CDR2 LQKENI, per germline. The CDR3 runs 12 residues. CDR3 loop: CASSWDRAEQYF. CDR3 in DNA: TGTGCCAGCTCATGGGACAGGGCCGAGCAGTACTTC.

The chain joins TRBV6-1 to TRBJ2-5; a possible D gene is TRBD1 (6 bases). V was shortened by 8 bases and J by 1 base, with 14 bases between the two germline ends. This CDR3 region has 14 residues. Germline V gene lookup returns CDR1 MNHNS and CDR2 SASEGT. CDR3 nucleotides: TGTGCCAGCGGGACCACAGGGACCCAAGAGACCCAGTACTTC. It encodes CASGTTGTQETQYF.

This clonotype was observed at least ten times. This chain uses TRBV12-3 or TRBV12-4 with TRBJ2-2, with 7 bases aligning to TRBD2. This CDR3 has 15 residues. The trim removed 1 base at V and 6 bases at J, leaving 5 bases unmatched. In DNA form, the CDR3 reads TGTGCCAGCAGTTTAGTTCTGACTAGCCCCGGGGAGCTGTTTTTT. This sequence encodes CASSLVLTSPGELFF.

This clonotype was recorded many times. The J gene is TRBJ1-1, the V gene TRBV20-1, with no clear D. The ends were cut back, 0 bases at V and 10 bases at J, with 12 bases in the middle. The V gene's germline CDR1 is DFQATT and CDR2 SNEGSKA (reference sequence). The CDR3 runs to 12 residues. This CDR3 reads CSAREAGGLAFF. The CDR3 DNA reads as TGCAGTGCTAGAGAAGCAGGAGGGCTAGCTTTCTTT.

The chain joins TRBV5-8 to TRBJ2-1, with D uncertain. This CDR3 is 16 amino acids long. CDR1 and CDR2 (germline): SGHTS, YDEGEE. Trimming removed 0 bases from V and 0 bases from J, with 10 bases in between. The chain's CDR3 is CASSLAGESSYNEQFF. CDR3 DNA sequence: TGTGCCAGCAGCTTGGCTGGCGAAAGCTCCTACAATGAGCAGTTCTTC.

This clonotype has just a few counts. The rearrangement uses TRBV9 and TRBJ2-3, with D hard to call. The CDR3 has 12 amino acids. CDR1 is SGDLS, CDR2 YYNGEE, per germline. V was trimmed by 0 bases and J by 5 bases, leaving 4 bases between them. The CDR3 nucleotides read TGTGCCAGCAGCGTAGACAGAGATACGCAGTATTTT. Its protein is CASSVDRDTQYF.

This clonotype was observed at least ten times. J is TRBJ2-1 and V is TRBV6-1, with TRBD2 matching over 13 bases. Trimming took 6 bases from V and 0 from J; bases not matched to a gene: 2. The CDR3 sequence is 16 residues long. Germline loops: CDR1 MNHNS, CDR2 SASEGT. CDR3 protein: CASSRLAGGSYNEQFF. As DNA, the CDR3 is TGTGCCAGCAGCCGACTAGCGGGAGGCTCCTACAATGAGCAGTTCTTC.

CDR3 sequence: CSAIATGFSYNEQFF. CDR3 DNA sequence: TGCAGTGCTATTGCCACAGGGTTCTCCTACAATGAGCAGTTCTTC. The J gene is TRBJ2-1, the V gene TRBV20-1; D is possibly TRBD1 (6 bases). The CDR3 has 15 residues. Trimming shortened V by 4 bases and J by 0 bases, and 13 bases separated the two germline ends. Per germline, CDR1 DFQATT and CDR2 SNEGSKA (reference sequence).

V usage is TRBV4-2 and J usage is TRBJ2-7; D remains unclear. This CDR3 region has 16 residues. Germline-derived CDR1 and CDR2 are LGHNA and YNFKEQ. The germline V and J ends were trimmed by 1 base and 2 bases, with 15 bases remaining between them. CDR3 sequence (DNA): TGTGCCAGCAGCCAAGCAGTAGGGCAGAACGCCTACGAGCAGTACTTC. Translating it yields CASSQAVGQNAYEQYF.

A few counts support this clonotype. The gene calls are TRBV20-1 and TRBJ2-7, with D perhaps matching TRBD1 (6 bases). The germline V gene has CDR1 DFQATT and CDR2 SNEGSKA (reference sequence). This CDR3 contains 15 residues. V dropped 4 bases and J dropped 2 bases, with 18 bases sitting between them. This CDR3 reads CSATSPGQFTYEQYF. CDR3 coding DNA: TGCAGTGCTACGTCCCCCGGACAGTTCACCTACGAGCAGTACTTC.

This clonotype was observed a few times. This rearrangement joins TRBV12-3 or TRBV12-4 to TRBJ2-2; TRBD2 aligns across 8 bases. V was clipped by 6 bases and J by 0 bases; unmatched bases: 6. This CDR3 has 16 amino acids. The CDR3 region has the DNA TGTGCCAGCAGAATCACTAGCGGAACGAACACCGGGGAGCTGTTTTTT. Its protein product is CASRITSGTNTGELFF.

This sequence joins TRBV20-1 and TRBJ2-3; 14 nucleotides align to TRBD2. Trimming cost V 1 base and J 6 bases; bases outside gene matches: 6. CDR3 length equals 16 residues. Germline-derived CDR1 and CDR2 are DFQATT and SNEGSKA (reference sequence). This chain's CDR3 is CSARGGTSGSMDTQYF. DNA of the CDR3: TGCAGTGCTAGAGGCGGGACTAGCGGGAGCATGGATACGCAGTATTTT.

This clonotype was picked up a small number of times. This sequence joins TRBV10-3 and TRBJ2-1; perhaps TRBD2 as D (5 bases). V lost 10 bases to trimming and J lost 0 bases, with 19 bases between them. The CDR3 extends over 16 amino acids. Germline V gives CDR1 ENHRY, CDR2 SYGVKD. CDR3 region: CATKGGDASSYNEQFF. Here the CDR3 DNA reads TGTGCCACAAAAGGAGGAGACGCGAGCTCCTACAATGAGCAGTTCTTC.

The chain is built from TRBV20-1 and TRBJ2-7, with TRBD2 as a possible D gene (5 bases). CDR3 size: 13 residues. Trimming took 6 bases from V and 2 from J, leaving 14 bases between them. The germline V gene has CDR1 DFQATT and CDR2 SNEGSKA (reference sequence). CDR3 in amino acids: CSAEGYRTYEQYF. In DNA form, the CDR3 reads TGCAGTGCCGAGGGTTACCGAACCTACGAGCAGTACTTC.

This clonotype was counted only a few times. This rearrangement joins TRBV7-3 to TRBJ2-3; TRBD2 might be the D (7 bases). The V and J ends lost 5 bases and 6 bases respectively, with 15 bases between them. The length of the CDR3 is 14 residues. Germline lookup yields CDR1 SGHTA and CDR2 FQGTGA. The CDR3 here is CASSEGGGIDTQYF. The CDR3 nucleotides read TGTGCCAGCAGCGAAGGGGGGGGCATTGATACGCAGTATTTT.

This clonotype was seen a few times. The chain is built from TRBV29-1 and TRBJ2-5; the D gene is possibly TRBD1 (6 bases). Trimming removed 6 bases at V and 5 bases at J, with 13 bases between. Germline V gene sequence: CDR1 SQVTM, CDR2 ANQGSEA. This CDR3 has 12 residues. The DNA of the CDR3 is TGCAGCGTAGACAGGACCGGGGAGACCCAGTACTTC. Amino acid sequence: CSVDRTGETQYF.

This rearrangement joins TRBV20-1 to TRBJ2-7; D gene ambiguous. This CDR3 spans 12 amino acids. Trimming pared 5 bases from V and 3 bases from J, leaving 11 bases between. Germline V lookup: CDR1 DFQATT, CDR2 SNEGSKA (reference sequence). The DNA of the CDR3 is TGCAGTGCTTCCGCCGGCCTCTACGAGCAGTACTTC. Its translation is CSASAGLYEQYF.

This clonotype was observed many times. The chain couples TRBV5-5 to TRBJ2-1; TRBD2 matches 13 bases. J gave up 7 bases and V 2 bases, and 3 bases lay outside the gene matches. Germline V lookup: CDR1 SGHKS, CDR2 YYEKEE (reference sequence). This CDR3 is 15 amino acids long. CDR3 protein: CASSFRLAGGNEQFF. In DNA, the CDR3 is TGTGCCAGCAGCTTCAGACTAGCGGGGGGAAATGAGCAGTTCTTC.

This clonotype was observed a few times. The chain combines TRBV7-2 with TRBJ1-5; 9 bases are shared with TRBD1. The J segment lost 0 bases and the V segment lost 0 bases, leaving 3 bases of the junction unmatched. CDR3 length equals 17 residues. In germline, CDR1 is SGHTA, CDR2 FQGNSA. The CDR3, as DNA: TGTGCCAGCAGCTTAGCGGGACAGGGCCATAGCAATCAGCCCCAGCATTTT. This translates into CASSLAGQGHSNQPQHF.

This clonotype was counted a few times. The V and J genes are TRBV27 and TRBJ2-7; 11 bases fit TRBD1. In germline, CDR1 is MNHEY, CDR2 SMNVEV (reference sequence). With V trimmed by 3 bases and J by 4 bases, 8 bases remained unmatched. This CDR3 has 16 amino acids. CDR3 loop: CASSFRGQGAIYEQYF. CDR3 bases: TGTGCCAGCAGTTTTCGCGGACAGGGGGCAATTTACGAGCAGTACTTC.

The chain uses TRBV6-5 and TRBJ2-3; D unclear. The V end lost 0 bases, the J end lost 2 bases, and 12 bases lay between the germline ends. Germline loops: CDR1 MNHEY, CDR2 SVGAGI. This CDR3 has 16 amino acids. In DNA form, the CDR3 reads TGTGCCAGCAGTTACTCGCATGGAGTTACCACAGATACGCAGTATTTT. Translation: CASSYSHGVTTDTQYF.

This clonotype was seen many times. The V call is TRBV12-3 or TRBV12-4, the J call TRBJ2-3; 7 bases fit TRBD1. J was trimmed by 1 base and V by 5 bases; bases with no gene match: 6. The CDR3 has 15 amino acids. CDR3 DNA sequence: TGTGCCAGCAGTCCCCAGGGGGTCGGCACAGATACGCAGTATTTT. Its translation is CASSPQGVGTDTQYF.

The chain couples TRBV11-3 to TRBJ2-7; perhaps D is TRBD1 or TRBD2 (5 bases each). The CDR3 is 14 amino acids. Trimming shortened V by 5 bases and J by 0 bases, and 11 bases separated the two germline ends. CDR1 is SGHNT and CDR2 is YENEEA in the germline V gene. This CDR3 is CASSRDGNSYEQYF. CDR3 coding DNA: TGTGCCAGCAGCCGGGACGGAAACTCCTACGAGCAGTACTTC.

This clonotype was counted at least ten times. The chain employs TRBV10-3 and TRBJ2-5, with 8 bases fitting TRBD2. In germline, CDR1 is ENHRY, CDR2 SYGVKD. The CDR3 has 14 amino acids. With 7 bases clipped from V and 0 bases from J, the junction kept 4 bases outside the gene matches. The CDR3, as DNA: TGTGCCATCACTGCGACTAGCGACCAAGAGACCCAGTACTTC. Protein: CAITATSDQETQYF.

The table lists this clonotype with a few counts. This CDR3 reads CASSGPEETQYF. The CDR3 coding sequence is TGTGCCAGCAGTGGACCCGAAGAGACCCAGTACTTC. This rearrangement joins TRBV2 to TRBJ2-5, with unresolved D. The germline V and J ends were trimmed by 4 bases and 3 bases, with 6 bases remaining between them. Germline V gene lookup returns CDR1 SNHLY and CDR2 FYNNEI. The CDR3 is 12 residues long.

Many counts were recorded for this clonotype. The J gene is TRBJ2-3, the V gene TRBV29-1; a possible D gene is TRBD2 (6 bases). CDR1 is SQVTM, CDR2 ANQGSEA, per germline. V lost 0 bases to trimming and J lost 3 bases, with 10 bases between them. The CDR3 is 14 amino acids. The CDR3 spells CSVEDGSGTDTQYF. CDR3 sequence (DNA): TGCAGCGTTGAAGACGGGAGTGGGACAGATACGCAGTATTTT.

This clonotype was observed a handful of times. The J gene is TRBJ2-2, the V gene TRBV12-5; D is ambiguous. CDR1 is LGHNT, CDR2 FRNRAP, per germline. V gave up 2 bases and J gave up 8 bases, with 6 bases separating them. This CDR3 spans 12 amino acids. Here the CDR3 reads CASGLSTGELFF. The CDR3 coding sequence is TGTGCTAGTGGTTTGTCGACTGGGGAGCTGTTTTTT. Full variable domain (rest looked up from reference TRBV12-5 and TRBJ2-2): DARVTQTPRHKVTEMGQEVTMRCQPILGHNTVFWYRQTMMQGLELLAYFRNRAPLDDSGMPKDRFSAEMPDATLATLKIQPSEPRDSAVYFCASGLSTGELFFGEGSRLTVL.

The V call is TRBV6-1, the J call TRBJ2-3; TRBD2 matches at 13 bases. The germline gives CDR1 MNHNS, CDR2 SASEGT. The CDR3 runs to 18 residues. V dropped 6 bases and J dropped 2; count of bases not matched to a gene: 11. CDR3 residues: CASSLRLAGGSVTDTQYF. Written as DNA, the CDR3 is TGTGCCAGCAGCCTACGACTAGCGGGAGGCTCCGTCACAGATACGCAGTATTTT.

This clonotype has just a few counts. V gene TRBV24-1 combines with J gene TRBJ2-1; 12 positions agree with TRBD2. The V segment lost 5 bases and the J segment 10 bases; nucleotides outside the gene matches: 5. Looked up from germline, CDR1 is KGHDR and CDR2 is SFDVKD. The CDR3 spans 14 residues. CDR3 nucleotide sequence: TGTGCCACCAGTGCAACTAGCGGGAGGAAAGAGCAGTTCTTC. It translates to CATSATSGRKEQFF.

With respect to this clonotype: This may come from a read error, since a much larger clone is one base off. Here the CDR3 reads CATSGEGVRETQYF. The CDR3 DNA follows: TGTGCCACCAGCGGAGAGGGGGTTCGAGAGACCCAGTACTTC. The chain couples TRBV15 to TRBJ2-5; D is possibly TRBD1 (6 bases). CDR1 and CDR2 from the germline V gene are LNHNV and YYDKDF (reference sequence). This CDR3 is 14 amino acids long.

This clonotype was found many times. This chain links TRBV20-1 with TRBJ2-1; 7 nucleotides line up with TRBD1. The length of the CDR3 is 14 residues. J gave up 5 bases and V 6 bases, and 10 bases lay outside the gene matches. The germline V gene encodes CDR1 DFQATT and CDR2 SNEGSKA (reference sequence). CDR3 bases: TGCAGTGCCTTAGACAGGGCTCGGCACAATGAGCAGTTCTTC. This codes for CSALDRARHNEQFF.

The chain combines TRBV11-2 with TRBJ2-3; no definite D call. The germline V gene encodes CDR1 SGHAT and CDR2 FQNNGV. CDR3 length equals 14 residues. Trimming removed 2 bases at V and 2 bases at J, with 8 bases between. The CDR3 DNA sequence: TGTGCCAGCAGCTTATGGCTAACCACAGATACGCAGTATTTT. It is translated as CASSLWLTTDTQYF.